The 9 T cell receptor beta chains listed next were all sequenced from one sample in a study of response to subunit inactivated influenza vaccine. TCRdb ran MiXCR on the RT-PCR reads and lists one entry per CDR3 protein. The sample records about 240,000 distinct CDR3 sequences, over 9% being singletons. The source material was non-naive T cells sorted from PBMCs, sampled 14 to 15 days before vaccination. Source of these receptors: a man aged 50 to 59 who received an inactivated influenza vaccine.

The chain employs TRBV4-1 and TRBJ1-3; 7 bases agree with TRBD1. The ends lost 1 base at V and 0 bases at J; junction bases unmatched: 0. The CDR3 extends over 15 amino acids. Germline lookup yields CDR1 MGHRA and CDR2 YSYEKL. CDR3 residues: CASSQAGGSGNTIYF. The DNA of the CDR3 is TGCGCCAGCAGCCAAGCAGGGGGCTCTGGAAACACCATATATTTT.

This clonotype turned up a few times. The CDR3 loop is CASSFPATGDSHEQYF. The CDR3 DNA reads as TGTGCCAGCAGTTTCCCTGCAACAGGGGACAGCCACGAGCAGTACTTC. The genes are TRBV28 and TRBJ2-7; 7 bases align to TRBD1. CDR3 length equals 16 residues. The ends lost 3 bases at V and 5 bases at J; junction bases unmatched: 13. CDR1 is MDHEN and CDR2 is SYDVKM in the germline V gene.

Many counts were recorded for this clonotype. The chain has TRBV5-1 and TRBJ2-5; 8 nucleotides agree with TRBD2. CDR3 length: 16 residues. The V and J ends lost 6 bases and 4 bases, in that order; junction bases with no gene match: 14. Germline V gene data show CDR1 as SGHRS and CDR2 as YFSETQ. The CDR3 DNA reads TGCGCCAGCACATTGTTGGGGCTAGCGGGTGGAGAGACCCAGTACTTC. Protein sequence: CASTLLGLAGGETQYF.

This clonotype showed up many times. In nucleotides, the CDR3 is TGCGCCAGCAGCCAAGAGCCGGACTGGTCCTATGGCTACACCTTC. Encoded protein: CASSQEPDWSYGYTF. The chain couples TRBV4-1 to TRBJ1-2, with D hard to call. CDR1 and CDR2 from the germline V gene are MGHRA and YSYEKL. V was cut by 0 bases and J by 4 bases, with 12 bases left in between. The CDR3 totals 15 residues.

This clonotype was seen a handful of times. The chain couples TRBV10-3 to TRBJ2-3; D ambiguous. Germline values: CDR1 ENHRY, CDR2 SYGVKD. Trimming left V 10 bases short and J 6 bases short, with 11 bases between. The CDR3 loop spans 11 amino acids. CDR3 residues: CATQSGDTQYF. CDR3 nucleotide sequence: TGTGCCACCCAATCAGGCGATACGCAGTATTTT.

This clonotype was seen more than once but under ten times. The chain combines TRBV28 with TRBJ2-6; D might be TRBD1 (6 bases). V was clipped by 6 bases and J by 4 bases, with 10 bases between them. Germline-derived CDR1 and CDR2 are MDHEN and SYDVKM. This CDR3 is built from 14 residues. DNA of the CDR3: TGTGCCAGCAGGGAAGGGGGAGGGGCCAACGTCCTGACTTTC. Translation gives CASREGGGANVLTF.

The chain uses TRBV5-1 and TRBJ2-5; 8 bases agree with TRBD1. V lost 5 bases, J lost 5 bases, and 11 bases stayed unmatched. Germline-derived CDR1 and CDR2 are SGHRS and YFSETQ. The length of the CDR3 is 15 residues. The CDR3 bases are TGCGCCAGCAGTCCCGCGACAGGGGCAAAGGAGACCCAGTACTTC. This gives the protein CASSPATGAKETQYF.

Written as DNA, the CDR3 is TGTGCCAGCAGTTTAGATCTGGGGGGAAGCACAGATACGCAGTATTTT. Its translation is CASSLDLGGSTDTQYF. The genes are TRBV12-3 or TRBV12-4 and TRBJ2-3; possibly TRBD2 for D (6 bases). The CDR3 loop spans 16 amino acids. Trimming shortened V by 1 base and J by 0 bases, and 11 bases separated the two germline ends.

The chain has TRBV7-2 and TRBJ2-3; 9 nucleotides align to TRBD2. The J segment lost 3 bases and the V segment lost 3 bases, leaving 4 bases of the junction unmatched. CDR3 length equals 15 residues. CDR1 and CDR2 (germline): SGHTA, FQGNSA. Here the CDR3 reads CASSFSGRRTDTQYF. CDR3 DNA sequence: TGTGCCAGCAGCTTTAGCGGGAGACGAACAGATACGCAGTATTTT. The entire variable domain, with the rest obtained from reference TRBV7-2 and TRBJ2-3, is as follows: GAGVSQSPSNKVTEKGKDVELRCDPISGHTALYWYRQSLGQGLEFLIYFQGNSAPDKSGLPSDRFSAERTGGSVSTLTIQRTQQEDSAVYLCASSFSGRRTDTQYFGPGTRLTVL.